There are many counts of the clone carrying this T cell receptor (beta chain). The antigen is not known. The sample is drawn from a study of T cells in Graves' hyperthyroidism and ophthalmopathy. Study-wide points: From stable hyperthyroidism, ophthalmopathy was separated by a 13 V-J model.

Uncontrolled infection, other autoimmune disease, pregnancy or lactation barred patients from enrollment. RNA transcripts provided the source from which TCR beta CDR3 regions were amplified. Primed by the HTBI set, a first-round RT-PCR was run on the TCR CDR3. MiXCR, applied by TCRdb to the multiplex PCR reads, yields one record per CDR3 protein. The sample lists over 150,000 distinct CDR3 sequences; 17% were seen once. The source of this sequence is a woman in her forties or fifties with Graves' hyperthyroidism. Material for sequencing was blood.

The CDR3 bases are TGTGCCTGGAAAGAACAGCGTTTCCCCGAAGCTTTCTTT. Translation: CAWKEQRFPEAFF. The chain uses TRBV30 and TRBJ1-1; no clear D gene. Germline V CDR1 and CDR2: GTSNPN, SVGIG (reference sequence). V was shortened by 4 bases and J by 8 bases, with 17 bases between the two germline ends. The CDR3 is made up of 13 amino acids.